The source of this TCR beta chain is a study of monozygotic twins with inflammatory bowel disease. Template-switch reactions added UMIs with a 6-nucleotide sample barcode. TCRdb reprocessed the 5' RACE reads, keeping one entry per CDR3 protein, no DNA. The sample holds 400,000 to 500,000 distinct CDR3 sequences. Germline lookup yields CDR1 DFQATT and CDR2 SNEGSKA (reference sequence). CDR3 length: 13 residues. This receptor was taken from a human donor with ulcerative colitis or Crohn's disease, or a healthy co-twin of an affected twin (not recorded which). The material sequenced was blood. The V gene is TRBV20-1, the J gene TRBJ1-4; without DNA, the TCRdb call of TRBD1 cannot be checked. This CDR3 is CSARDGQGFGLFF.